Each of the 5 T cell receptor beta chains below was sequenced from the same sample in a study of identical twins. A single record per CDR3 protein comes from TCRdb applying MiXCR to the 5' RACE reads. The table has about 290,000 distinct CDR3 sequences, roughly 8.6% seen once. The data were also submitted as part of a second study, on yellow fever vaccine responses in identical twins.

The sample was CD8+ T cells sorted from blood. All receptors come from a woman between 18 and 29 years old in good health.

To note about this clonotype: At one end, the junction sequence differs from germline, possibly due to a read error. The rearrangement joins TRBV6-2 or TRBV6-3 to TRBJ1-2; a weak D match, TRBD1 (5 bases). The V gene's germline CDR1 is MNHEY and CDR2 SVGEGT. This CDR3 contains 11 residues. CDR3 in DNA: TGTGCCAGCAGTTACGGGGGAGGCTTCACCTTC. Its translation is CASSYGGGFTF.

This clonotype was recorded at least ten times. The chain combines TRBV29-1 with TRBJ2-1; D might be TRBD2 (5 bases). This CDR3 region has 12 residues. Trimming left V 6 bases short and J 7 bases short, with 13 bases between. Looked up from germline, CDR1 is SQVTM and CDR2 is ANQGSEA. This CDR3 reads CSVRTEANEQFF. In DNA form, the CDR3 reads TGCAGCGTCAGGACGGAGGCGAATGAGCAGTTCTTC.

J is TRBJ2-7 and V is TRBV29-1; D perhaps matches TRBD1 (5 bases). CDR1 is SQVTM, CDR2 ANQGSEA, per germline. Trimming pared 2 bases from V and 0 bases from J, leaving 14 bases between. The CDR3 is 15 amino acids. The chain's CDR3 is CSVELLDKSSYEQYF. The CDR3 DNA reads TGCAGCGTTGAATTGCTGGACAAGAGCTCCTACGAGCAGTACTTC.

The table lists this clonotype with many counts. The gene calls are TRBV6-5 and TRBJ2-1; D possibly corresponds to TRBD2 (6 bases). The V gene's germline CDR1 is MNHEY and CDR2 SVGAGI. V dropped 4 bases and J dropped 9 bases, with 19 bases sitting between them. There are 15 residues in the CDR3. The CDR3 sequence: CASSSGTLLSGEQFF. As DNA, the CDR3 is TGTGCCAGCAGTTCCGGGACTTTACTTTCGGGTGAGCAGTTCTTC.

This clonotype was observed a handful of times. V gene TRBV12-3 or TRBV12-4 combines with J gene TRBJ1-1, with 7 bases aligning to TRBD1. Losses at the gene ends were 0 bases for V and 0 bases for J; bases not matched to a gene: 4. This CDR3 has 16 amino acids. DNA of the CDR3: TGTGCCAGCAGTTTAGCAGGGGGCGGGATGAACACTGAAGCTTTCTTT. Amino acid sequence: CASSLAGGGMNTEAFF.